Below are 20 T cell receptor beta chains sequenced from a single sample in a study of blood T cell repertoires in COVID-19. Method: immunoSEQ multiplex PCR; TCRdb's copy keeps in-frame clones and lacks some. The sample records over 150,000 clones, 70% to 85% being singletons. The sequenced sample was PBMCs or T cells enriched from blood (not recorded which). The receptors were gathered from a woman in her 30s who had recovered from COVID-19.

The J gene is TRBJ2-3, the V gene TRBV19; D not resolved. Trimming left V 5 bases short and J 6 bases short, with 15 bases between. This CDR3 spans 14 amino acids. Looked up from germline, CDR1 is LNHDA and CDR2 is SQIVND (reference sequence). DNA for the CDR3: TGTGCCAGTAGTGCCGCCGGCGTCGGGGATACGCAGTATTTT. It translates to CASSAAGVGDTQYF.

V gene TRBV28 combines with J gene TRBJ1-1, with D uncertain. CDR1 is MDHEN and CDR2 is SYDVKM in the germline V gene. The germline V and J ends were trimmed by 5 bases and 4 bases, with 11 bases remaining between them. There are 13 residues in the CDR3. The CDR3 here is CASSPRLATEAFF. The CDR3, as DNA: TGTGCCAGCAGTCCCCGATTGGCCACTGAAGCTTTCTTT.

The CDR3 loop is CASSLQQASSGNTIYF. The CDR3 DNA is TGTGCCAGCAGCTTACAACAGGCGAGCTCTGGAAACACCATATATTTT. The chain is built from TRBV5-5 and TRBJ1-3, with D perhaps matching TRBD1 (5 bases). The germline V and J ends were trimmed by 2 bases and 0 bases, with 12 bases remaining between them. Per the germline V gene, CDR1 is SGHKS and CDR2 is YYEKEE (reference sequence). CDR3 length equals 16 residues.

The gene calls are TRBV30 and TRBJ2-1; TRBD2 might be the D (7 bases). The CDR3 totals 15 residues. Germline CDR1 GTSNPN, CDR2 SVGIG (reference sequence). Trimming pared 4 bases from V and 5 bases from J, leaving 18 bases between. The CDR3 region has the DNA TGTGCCTGGATGGGGGGGGCGAGGGGTGACAATGAGCAGTTCTTC. Translated, it gives CAWMGGARGDNEQFF. Drawing the rest from reference TRBV30 and TRBJ2-1, the complete variable domain is SQTIHQWPATLVQPVGSPLSLECTVEGTSNPNLYWYRQAAGRGLQLLFYSVGIGQISSEVPQNLSASRPQDRQFILSSKKLLLSDSGFYLCAWMGGARGDNEQFFGPGTRLTVL.

There are a few counts of this clone. The V and J genes are TRBV25-1 and TRBJ2-3; 10 bases agree with TRBD2. Germline-derived CDR1 and CDR2 are MGHDK and SYGVNS. This CDR3 has 15 residues. V gave up 3 bases and J gave up 5 bases; unmatched junction bases: 5. CDR3 amino acids: CASSDLAGVGDTQYF. Written as DNA, the CDR3 is TGTGCCAGCAGTGATCTAGCGGGAGTTGGAGATACGCAGTATTTT.

The chain is built from TRBV11-3 and TRBJ2-4; D not certain. The CDR3 consists of 16 residues. Germline values: CDR1 SGHNT, CDR2 YENEEA. The V and J ends lost 1 base and 1 base respectively, with 11 bases between them. The CDR3 region is CASSLGGDAAKNIQYF. The CDR3, as DNA: TGTGCCAGCAGCTTAGGTGGAGATGCGGCCAAAAACATTCAGTACTTC.

The genes are TRBV3-1 (or the pseudogene TRBV3-2) and TRBJ1-3; a possible D gene is TRBD1 (6 bases). V was pared by 2 bases and J by 9 bases, with 20 bases between. This CDR3 contains 16 residues. Germline V gene sequence: CDR1 LGHDT, CDR2 YNNKEL (reference sequence). The CDR3 DNA reads TGTGCCAGCAGCCAAATACCCCCGGGGACACCGGTCACCATATATTTT. Its protein product is CASSQIPPGTPVTIYF.

CDR3 sequence reads: CASSIPRGIANEKLFF. In DNA form, the CDR3 reads TGTGCCAGTAGTATACCCCGGGGAATTGCTAATGAAAAACTGTTTTTT. The chain uses TRBV19 and TRBJ1-4; no definite D call. The V end lost 2 bases, the J end lost 3 bases, and 13 bases lay between the germline ends. Germline loops: CDR1 LNHDA, CDR2 SQIVND (reference sequence). There are 16 residues in the CDR3.

This chain links TRBV14 with TRBJ1-1; D ambiguous. CDR1 SGHDN and CDR2 FVKESK come from the germline V gene. Deletions cut 5 bases from V and 4 bases from J, with 8 bases between. The CDR3 consists of 12 residues. The CDR3 protein is CASSVGGTEAFF. CDR3 nucleotide sequence: TGTGCCAGCAGCGTGGGAGGCACTGAAGCTTTCTTT. Looking up the rest from reference TRBV14 and TRBJ1-1 gives the full variable domain: EAGVTQFPSHSVIEKGQTVTLRCDPISGHDNLYWYRRVMGKEIKFLLHFVKESKQDESGMPNNRFLAERTGGTYSTLKVQPAELEDSGVYFCASSVGGTEAFFGQGTRLTVV.

The chain employs TRBV29-1 and TRBJ2-1, with D possibly TRBD1 on 6 matching bases. Trimming cost V 6 bases and J 0 bases, with 15 bases left between them. This CDR3 region has 15 residues. From germline, CDR1 is SQVTM and CDR2 ANQGSEA. CDR3 DNA: TGCAGCGTCGCCCACAGGGCAAGCTCCTACAATGAGCAGTTCTTC. This sequence encodes CSVAHRASSYNEQFF.

The chain combines TRBV5-1 with TRBJ1-3; D not certain. Germline values: CDR1 SGHRS, CDR2 YFSETQ. Trimming cost V 4 bases and J 2 bases, with 25 bases left between them. The CDR3 extends over 19 amino acids. CDR3 in amino acids: CASSTQGWGTSLTGNTIYF. For the CDR3, the DNA is TGCGCCAGCAGCACCCAAGGGTGGGGTACTAGCCTAACTGGAAACACCATATATTTT.

This clone occurred once. The chain couples TRBV5-1 to TRBJ1-3; 7 bases agree with TRBD1. The V and J ends lost 0 bases and 4 bases, in that order; junction bases with no gene match: 4. The CDR3 is 15 amino acids. Germline V gives CDR1 SGHRS, CDR2 YFSETQ. The CDR3 sequence is CASSLEGAGGNTIYF. The CDR3 DNA reads as TGCGCCAGCAGCTTGGAGGGGGCAGGGGGAAACACCATATATTTT.

The chain employs TRBV28 and TRBJ2-1; no reliable D call. CDR1 and CDR2 (germline): MDHEN, SYDVKM. V gave up 3 bases and J gave up 7 bases, with 10 bases separating them. This CDR3 is built from 13 residues. The CDR3 bases are TGTGCCAGCAGTTTGATAAAAGCGAATGAGCAGTTCTTC. This sequence encodes CASSLIKANEQFF.

The CDR3 here is CASSDPQGARDIQYF. CDR3 DNA sequence: TGTGCCAGCAGTGACCCACAGGGGGCTAGAGACATTCAGTACTTC. This sequence joins TRBV25-1 and TRBJ2-4; 9 nucleotides agree with TRBD1. Trimming at V came to 3 bases and at J to 8 bases, leaving 8 bases not matched to a gene. The CDR3 loop spans 15 amino acids. Germline CDR1 and CDR2: MGHDK and SYGVNS.

The chain couples TRBV12-5 to TRBJ2-7, with 8 positions matching TRBD2. Germline V gene sequence: CDR1 LGHNT, CDR2 FRNRAP. The CDR3 length is 19 residues. After removal of 0 bases from V and 4 bases from J, the junction contained 17 bases not matched to a gene. The CDR3 DNA reads as TGTGCTAGTGGTTTGGTACTTTCCGGGACTAGTTTTGTCCCTTACGAGCAGTACTTC. Its protein product is CASGLVLSGTSFVPYEQYF.

This clone occurred once. This chain links TRBV5-8 with TRBJ2-7, with 11 bases identical to TRBD1. Germline lookup yields CDR1 SGHTS and CDR2 YDEGEE. The CDR3 consists of 15 residues. J gave up 4 bases and V 4 bases, and 7 bases lay outside the gene matches. The CDR3 loop is CASSAGQGALYEQYV. The DNA of the CDR3 is TGTGCCAGCAGCGCAGGACAGGGGGCTTTGTACGAGCAGTACGTC.

The chain employs TRBV7-3 and TRBJ1-1, with D hard to call. The length of the CDR3 is 12 residues. The germline V and J ends were trimmed by 2 bases and 1 base, with 2 bases remaining between them. Germline V gives CDR1 SGHTA, CDR2 FQGTGA. For the CDR3, the DNA is TGTGCCAGCAGCTTACAGAACACTGAAGCTTTCTTT. Encoded protein: CASSLQNTEAFF.

The chain employs TRBV21-1 and TRBJ2-4; the D call of TRBD1 is as the table states it, not checked on the DNA. TRBV21-1 is designated a pseudogene. The CDR3 runs to 18 residues. The CDR3: CASSAPGQEVRAKNIQYF. CDR3 DNA sequence: TGTGCCAGCAGCGCCCCGGGACAGGAAGTCCGAGCCAAAAACATTCAGTACTTC.

The V and J genes are TRBV7-6 and TRBJ1-1; D is possibly TRBD1 (5 bases). The V gene lost 5 bases and the J gene lost 2 bases, with 9 bases spanning the gap. Germline CDR1 is SGHVS and CDR2 is FNYEAQ. CDR3 length: 13 amino acids. Here the CDR3 reads CASSRTTNTEAFF. The CDR3, as DNA: TGTGCCAGCAGCCGGACAACAAACACTGAAGCTTTCTTT.

This sequence joins TRBV2 and TRBJ2-1; TRBD2 matches 9 bases. V was pared by 7 bases and J by 7 bases, with 8 bases of the junction left unmatched. The CDR3 is made up of 14 amino acids. Germline CDR1 and CDR2: SNHLY and FYNNEI. CDR3 loop: CASTLAGDMNEQFF. CDR3 bases: TGTGCCAGCACCTTAGCGGGAGATATGAATGAGCAGTTCTTC. The whole variable domain, filled in from reference TRBV2 and TRBJ2-1, reads EPEVTQTPSHQVTQMGQEVILRCVPISNHLYFYWYRQILGQKVEFLVSFYNNEISEKSEIFDDQFSVERPDGSNFTLKIRSTKLEDSAMYFCASTLAGDMNEQFFGPGTRLTVL.